This T cell receptor (beta chain) was found in a study of shared clonotypes between healthy human individuals. Regarding the study as a whole: Rarefaction showed sorted-subset sequencing was incomplete despite large depth.

Only one count was recorded for this clone. Its antigen is unknown. The naive CD8 subset, CD45RO-negative cells positively selected for CCR7, excluded terminally differentiated effector memory CD45RA+ cells. V lost 6 bases and J lost 7, with 15 bases in between. Germline values: CDR1 MDHEN, CDR2 SYDVKM. The length of the CDR3 is 14 residues. DNA at about 0.2 ug, tens of thousands of T cell genomes, went into sorted-subset replicate PCRs. Authors' methods: From ImmunoSEQ came sequences covering only the junction and carrying no quality scores, so filtering differed. TCRdb's copy holds only in-frame clones and misses some; the assay was immunoSEQ multiplex PCR. The V and J calls and the clone size are those of that table, but D and trimming were determined from the DNA. The sample has roughly 2.1 million clones; just over 90% are singletons.

The sequence came from a man younger than 35 in good health. Some clones in this sample may be carry-over from other donors' samples. Sequencing was performed on naive CD8+ T cells from PBMCs. The chain combines TRBV28 with TRBJ2-2, with a possible D match to TRBD2 (5 bases). The CDR3 DNA is TGTGCCAGCAGCCTCCTAACGGGAAACGGGGAGCTGTTTTTT. Translated: CASSLLTGNGELFF.